This TCR beta chain was found in a study of circulating and synovial CD4+ cells in juvenile arthritis. Only in-frame clones appear in the TCRdb table, and some are missing; sequencing was by immunoSEQ multiplex PCR. The data hold about 33,000 clones, with 90% to 95% observed a single time. This CDR3 has 15 amino acids. Germline V gene sequence: CDR1 SGHNT, CDR2 YYREEE (reference sequence). The V gene lost 0 bases and the J gene lost 5 bases, with 14 bases spanning the gap. The TCR comes from a human donor with juvenile idiopathic arthritis. Sequences were obtained from CD4+ T cells from blood. The chain recombines TRBV5-4 with TRBJ2-5; D may be TRBD1 (6 bases). The CDR3 is CASSLGGQSLETQYF. CDR3 nucleotides: TGTGCCAGCAGCTTGGGCGGACAGTCTCTGGAGACCCAGTACTTC.